A selection of T cell receptor beta chains follows, all from one sample in a study of cytomegalovirus exposure and HLA in healthy donors. The protocol was immunoSEQ multiplex PCR, while the TCRdb copy is restricted to in-frame clones and leaves out a portion. The sample lists 76,000 or so clones; roughly 73% were seen once. Sequencing was carried out using PBMCs. These receptors were obtained from a middle-aged woman in good health and CMV-seropositive. CDR3s include the opening cysteine and the closing phenylalanine or tryptophan. D genes are given only for firm matches. Clone size is stated in some rows and not others, as once, few, many or a class when expanded.

d_call,j_call,v_call,clone_size,cdr3_length,cdr3_nt,cdr3_aa
.,TRBJ1-1,TRBV18,.,15,TGTGCCAGCTCACCCGACAGATCTGGAAACACTGAAGCTTTCTTT,CASSPDRSGNTEAFF
TRBD2,TRBJ2-3,TRBV11-2,few,16,TGTGCCAGCAGCTCCATCAGCGGGAGGGCCCGAGATACGCAGTATTTT,CASSSISGRARDTQYF
.,TRBJ1-2,TRBV7-9,few,12,TGTGCCAGCAGCTTGATCACAGGGGGCTACACCTTC,CASSLITGGYTF
TRBD1,TRBJ1-1,TRBV5-1,.,14,TGCGCCAGCAGAACCGACAGGGCTAGCACTGAAGCTTTCTTT,CASRTDRASTEAFF
.,TRBJ2-7,TRBV6-5,.,14,TGTGCCAGCAACCCTTTGGCGGGAAGCGCCGAGCAGTACTTC,CASNPLAGSAEQYF
TRBD1,TRBJ2-3,TRBV18,.,14,TGTGCCAGCTCACTCACAGGGGGCACAGATACGCAGTATTTT,CASSLTGGTDTQYF
.,TRBJ1-5,TRBV29-1,.,13,TGCAGCGTCGCTACGACAGGTAATATGCCCCAGCATTTT,CSVATTGNMPQHF
.,TRBJ2-7,TRBV19,once,12,TGTGCCAGTAGCACAGAGTCCTACGAGCAGTACTTC,CASSTESYEQYF
TRBD1,TRBJ1-4,TRBV28,few,16,TGTGCCAGCAGACTGATTGGACAGGCCTCTAATGAAAAACTGTTTTTT,CASRLIGQASNEKLFF
.,TRBJ1-1,TRBV7-9,.,14,TGTGCCAGCAGCTTAGCACAGGAGAACACTGAAGCTTTCTTT,CASSLAQENTEAFF
TRBD1,TRBJ1-6,TRBV7-2,.,16,TGTGCCAGCAGCCCCCAGACAGGGGCGGGAAATTCACCCCTCCACTTT,CASSPQTGAGNSPLHF
.,TRBJ2-5,TRBV2,.,13,TGTGCCAGCAGTGAGAACGTCAGAGAGACCCAGTACTTC,CASSENVRETQYF
.,TRBJ1-5,TRBV30,.,12,TGTGCCTGGACCCTTGGCAATCAGCCCCAGCATTTT,CAWTLGNQPQHF
.,TRBJ1-5,TRBV15,.,16,TGTGCCACCAGCCAGGGAACAGGGCAGGCTTATCAGCCCCAGCATTTT,CATSQGTGQAYQPQHF
TRBD1,TRBJ2-4,TRBV13,.,15,TGTGCCAGCAGCAAAAGACAGGGGGCCAAAAACATTCAGTACTTC,CASSKRQGAKNIQYF
TRBD1,TRBJ1-2,TRBV29-1,.,13,TGCAGCGCCGGGACAGTAAACAACTATGGCTACACCTTC,CSAGTVNNYGYTF
TRBD1,TRBJ1-5,TRBV15,.,16,TGTGCCACCAGCCACCGGGACAGGGGAGGTAATCAGCCCCAGCATTTT,CATSHRDRGGNQPQHF
.,TRBJ2-5,TRBV7-2,.,18,TGTGCCAGCAGCTTAGAATCCCGCTGGATGGGGGCCAGAGAGACCCAGTACTTC,CASSLESRWMGARETQYF
TRBD2,TRBJ2-5,TRBV28,.,15,TGTGCCAGCAGTTTCGGGACTAGCGGGAGAGAGACCCAGTACTTC,CASSFGTSGRETQYF
.,TRBJ2-3,TRBV7-2,.,13,TGTGCCAGCAGCCAAGGTTCGGGAGATACGCAGTATTTT,CASSQGSGDTQYF
TRBD2,TRBJ2-1,TRBV4-3,.,16,TGCGCCAGCAGCCAAAGAGCGGGGGCCGGCTACAATGAGCAGTTCTTC,CASSQRAGAGYNEQFF
.,TRBJ1-1,TRBV6-5,.,14,TGTGCCAGCAGTTACTTTATGGGGGGCACTGAAGCTTTCTTT,CASSYFMGGTEAFF